These T cell receptor beta chains were read from a single sample in a study of cytomegalovirus exposure and HLA in healthy donors. Produced via immunoSEQ multiplex PCR; TCRdb's table is partial and in-frame only. The sample records 150,000 to 200,000 clones, 65% to 80% being singletons. The sample taken for sequencing was PBMCs. The receptors originated from a woman aged 40 to 55 in good health and CMV-seropositive. Both conserved end residues are part of each CDR3. Fields, in order: D gene, clone size, V gene, J gene, CDR3 DNA, CDR3 protein. A D gene is named only where the DNA matches it firmly. For some rows the clone size is stated as once, few or many, or as a class when expanded; others skip it.

.,few,TRBV4-2,TRBJ2-6,TGTGCCAGCAGCCAACAGGGGATTAAGCCTGGGGCCAACGTCCTGACTTTC,CASSQQGIKPGANVLTF
.,.,TRBV10-3,TRBJ1-1,TGTGCCATCAGTGCGGGGGGAGCCCTTTATGAAGCTTTCTTT,CAISAGGALYEAFF
.,few,TRBV28,TRBJ2-3,TGTGCCAGCAGCTCGGGTACAGATACGCAGTATTTT,CASSSGTDTQYF
TRBD2,.,TRBV28,TRBJ2-2,TGTGCCAGCAGTCTCGGACTAGCGGGAGCCAACACCGGGGAGCTGTTTTTT,CASSLGLAGANTGELFF
TRBD1,.,TRBV10-2,TRBJ2-7,TGCGCCAGCAAGCCGGGACAGGCGAACTACGAGCAGTACTTC,CASKPGQANYEQYF
TRBD1,.,TRBV7-8,TRBJ1-1,TGTGCCAGCAGCTTAGGAGGACAGGGTGAAGCTTTCTTT,CASSLGGQGEAFF
.,.,TRBV7-2,TRBJ1-1,TGTGCCAGCAGCTTAGGACTGGGGGCAGCCGCTGAAGCTTTCTTT,CASSLGLGAAAEAFF
TRBD1,.,TRBV30,TRBJ1-2,TGTGCCTCGGACAGGCTATGGGGCTACACCTTC,CASDRLWGYTF
TRBD1,.,TRBV6-5,TRBJ2-3,TGTGCCAGCAGTTACTCGACCCAGGGGGCAAATACGCAGTATTTT,CASSYSTQGANTQYF
.,.,TRBV5-4,TRBJ2-1,TGTGCCAGCAGCCCCGCTGGGGGGAACTACAATGAGCAGTTCTTC,CASSPAGGNYNEQFF
.,.,TRBV7-2,TRBJ2-5,TGTGCCAGCAGCTCCGGGGTCCAGCAGTACTTC,CASSSGVQQYF
TRBD2,.,TRBV5-1,TRBJ2-5,TGCGCCAGCAGCCCCGGGACTAGCAGGGAGACCCAGTACTTC,CASSPGTSRETQYF
.,.,TRBV7-9,TRBJ1-1,TGTGCCAGCAGCATCCAGGGGTCGGGGCCTGAAGCTTTCTTT,CASSIQGSGPEAFF
TRBD2,once,TRBV7-2,TRBJ2-3,TGTGCCAGCAGCTTTAGTAGCGGGAGCCCAGATACGCAGTATTTT,CASSFSSGSPDTQYF
.,few,TRBV2,TRBJ1-5,TGTGCCAGCAGCCCCGGGACAAGGCCCAATCAGCCCCAGCATTTT,CASSPGTRPNQPQHF
TRBD1,.,TRBV6-6,TRBJ1-1,TGTGCCAGCGGGACAGGGAACACTGAAGCTTTCTTT,CASGTGNTEAFF
.,.,TRBV2,TRBJ1-1,TGTGCCAGTAGGACAGTTGAAGCTTTCTTT,CASRTVEAFF
TRBD2,.,TRBV9,TRBJ2-5,TGTGCCAGCAGCCAGATGCGGGGGGGCCAAGAGACCCAGTACTTC,CASSQMRGGQETQYF
TRBD1,few,TRBV6-6,TRBJ1-1,TGTGCCAGCAGCCCAGGGGGCGCCCCGGACACTGAAGCTTTCTTT,CASSPGGAPDTEAFF